Described below is a single TCR beta chain sequence and its context. Its antigen is unknown. This entry belongs to a study of monozygotic twins with inflammatory bowel disease. General observations from the study: With inverse Simpson as the measure, TCRbeta diversity was lower in IBD patients than in healthy co-twins.

TCRdb reprocessed the 5' RACE reads and stores each CDR3 protein as one record, lacking DNA. The sample totals over 110,000 distinct CDR3 sequences. The CDR3 has 14 amino acids. CDR1 is SQVTM, CDR2 ANQGSEA, per germline. The J gene is TRBJ2-1, the V gene TRBV29-1. The receptor's source is a human donor with ulcerative colitis or Crohn's disease, or a healthy co-twin of an affected twin (not recorded which). The sample was blood. The CDR3 sequence is CSVKDTNKYNEQFF.